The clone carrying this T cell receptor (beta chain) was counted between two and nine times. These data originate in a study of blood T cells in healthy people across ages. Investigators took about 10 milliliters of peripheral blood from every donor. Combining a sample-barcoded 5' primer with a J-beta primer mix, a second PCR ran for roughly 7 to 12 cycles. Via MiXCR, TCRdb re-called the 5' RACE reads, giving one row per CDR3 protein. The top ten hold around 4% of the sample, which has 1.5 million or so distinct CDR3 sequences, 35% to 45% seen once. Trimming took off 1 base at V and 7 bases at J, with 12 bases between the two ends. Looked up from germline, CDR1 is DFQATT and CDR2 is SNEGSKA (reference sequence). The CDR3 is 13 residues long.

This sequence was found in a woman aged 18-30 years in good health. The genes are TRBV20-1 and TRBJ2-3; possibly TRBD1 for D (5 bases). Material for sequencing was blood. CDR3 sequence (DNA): TGCAGTGCTAGAGTGGGGCGGACGAATACGCAGTATTTT. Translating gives CSARVGRTNTQYF.